The T cell receptor (beta chain) described here comes from a study of PD-L1 blockade in urothelial cancer. Trimming stripped 4 bases from V and 2 bases from J, with 20 bases between. The CDR3 runs 17 residues. CDR1 and CDR2 from the germline V gene are SGHTA and FQGNSA. Some clones are missing from TCRdb's copy, which holds only in-frame ones; the method was immunoSEQ multiplex PCR. The sample has 45,000 to 60,000 clones; about 85% are singletons. The chain links TRBV7-2 to TRBJ1-1; D is perhaps TRBD1 (6 bases). The input for sequencing was PBMCs, taken around atezolizumab (anti-PD-L1) treatment. The source of this sequence is a man aged 55 to 70 with urothelial cancer. The CDR3 region is CASSSVGAWGLNTEAFF. The CDR3 coding sequence is TGTGCCAGCAGCTCCGTGGGAGCTTGGGGGCTTAACACTGAAGCTTTCTTT.